Each of the 20 T cell receptor beta chains below was sequenced from the same sample in a study of a mutant IDH1 vaccine in newly diagnosed glioma. The method was immunoSEQ multiplex PCR; TCRdb's version includes in-frame clones alone and lacks a portion of them. The sample comprises approximately 30,000 clones, about four fifths of which are singletons, and 17% rests with the top ten. As to time point: week 23, last vaccination. Mutant IDH1 20-mer peptide, at 300 ug, made up each vaccine dose, with topical imiquimod. Their recognized antigens are unknown. This material consisted of PBMCs, taken from a glioma patient whose treatment included an IDH1 peptide vaccine. Receptors originate from a woman in her twenties or thirties with glioma.

This chain joins TRBV5-1 and TRBJ2-5; 7 positions agree with TRBD2. This CDR3 has 13 amino acids. V trimming: 5 bases; J trimming: 5 bases; junction bases outside the gene matches: 6. Germline CDR1 and CDR2: SGHRS and YFSETQ. CDR3 protein: CASRTTSYETQYF. Written as DNA, the CDR3 is TGCGCCAGCAGGACGACTAGCTACGAGACCCAGTACTTC.

This clone has just one count. The chain uses TRBV7-3 and TRBJ2-1; 14 bases are shared with TRBD2. Germline V gene lookup returns CDR1 SGHTA and CDR2 FQGTGA. The ends lost 4 bases at V and 6 bases at J; junction bases unmatched: 8. This CDR3 region has 17 residues. The CDR3 loop is CASSSGTSGGHRNEQFF. The CDR3 nucleotides read TGTGCCAGCAGCTCTGGGACTAGCGGGGGACATCGCAATGAGCAGTTCTTC.

Regarding this clone: The same CDR3 is also encoded by other DNA sequences in this sample. V is TRBV9 and J is TRBJ1-1, with D possibly being TRBD1 (5 bases). This CDR3 contains 14 residues. V shed 2 bases and J shed 0 bases, with 8 bases lying between them. Germline V gene sequence: CDR1 SGDLS, CDR2 YYNGEE. Here the CDR3 reads CASSVGTVNTEAFF. Written as DNA, the CDR3 is TGTGCCAGCAGCGTGGGGACGGTGAACACTGAAGCTTTCTTT.

The V and J genes are TRBV5-4 and TRBJ2-5, with TRBD2 identical over 8 bases. CDR1 and CDR2 from the germline V gene are SGHNT and YYREEE (reference sequence). The CDR3 has 15 amino acids. V shed 1 base, J shed 2 bases, and the junction held 4 bases outside the gene matches. CDR3 DNA: TGTGCCAGCAGCTTGCGGCTAGCGGGTCAAGAGACCCAGTACTTC. This encodes CASSLRLAGQETQYF.

The chain has TRBV6-1 and TRBJ1-1; no definite D call. Trimming removed 8 bases from V and 3 bases from J, with 19 bases in between. CDR3 length: 15 residues. In germline, CDR1 is MNHNS, CDR2 SASEGT. CDR3 nucleotides: TGTGCCAGCCGAAGGATCTTTGACACGCACACTGAAGCTTTCTTT. Translated, it gives CASRRIFDTHTEAFF.

This clone was detected only a few times. This rearrangement joins TRBV30 to TRBJ1-3, with D maybe TRBD1 (5 bases). Germline CDR1 and CDR2: GTSNPN and SVGIG (reference sequence). V dropped 0 bases and J dropped 3 bases, with 12 bases sitting between them. This CDR3 has 15 residues. CDR3 in DNA: TGTGCCTGGAGTGTACCCGGGGCTAGTGGAAACACCATATATTTT. This sequence encodes CAWSVPGASGNTIYF.

The rearrangement links TRBV7-9 to TRBJ2-1, with 10 positions matching TRBD2. Germline-derived CDR1 and CDR2 are SEHNR and FQNEAQ (reference sequence). V was pared by 5 bases and J by 15 bases, with 16 bases of the junction left unmatched. CDR3 length: 15 residues. CDR3 region: CASSAGPAGGLKGFF. The CDR3 nucleotides are TGTGCCAGCAGCGCGGGACCAGCGGGGGGGCTTAAAGGGTTCTTC.

V and J are TRBV18 and TRBJ1-1, with 12 bases fitting TRBD1. Per the germline V gene, CDR1 is KGHSH and CDR2 is LQKENI. With V trimmed by 0 bases and J by 10 bases, 6 bases remained unmatched. CDR3 length: 15 amino acids. CDR3 coding DNA: TGTGCCAGCTCACCACCGCCCGGGACAGGGGGCAGAGCTTTCTTT. It specifies CASSPPPGTGGRAFF.

The J gene is TRBJ2-1, the V gene TRBV20-1; unclear D gene. This CDR3 has 11 amino acids. The V gene lost 6 bases and the J gene lost 7 bases, with 10 bases spanning the gap. CDR1 DFQATT and CDR2 SNEGSKA come from the germline V gene (reference sequence). The CDR3 spells CSATNKNEQFF. The CDR3 DNA reads TGCAGTGCCACCAACAAGAATGAGCAGTTCTTC.

The chain links TRBV5-1 to TRBJ2-7; D uncertain. The CDR3 has 15 amino acids. Between the trimmed V and J ends, which lost 0 bases and 1 base, there was a span of 11 bases. CDR1 is SGHRS and CDR2 is YFSETQ in the germline V gene. The CDR3 spells CASSLVSGWSYEQYF. The CDR3 bases are TGCGCCAGCAGCTTGGTCTCCGGGTGGTCCTACGAGCAGTACTTC.

There are many counts of this clone. The chain combines TRBV5-1 with TRBJ1-1; D not resolved. CDR1 SGHRS and CDR2 YFSETQ come from the germline V gene. This CDR3 has 14 amino acids. Between the trimmed V and J ends, which lost 0 bases and 4 bases, there was a span of 10 bases. CDR3 in amino acids: CASSLEYSRTEAFF. CDR3 DNA sequence: TGCGCCAGCAGCTTGGAATATTCACGCACTGAAGCTTTCTTT.

This chain uses TRBV30 with TRBJ1-6; maybe TRBD1 (6 bases). Germline CDR1 GTSNPN, CDR2 SVGIG (reference sequence). The length of the CDR3 is 14 residues. The germline V and J ends were trimmed by 5 bases and 5 bases, with 13 bases remaining between them. The CDR3 region has the DNA TGTGCCTGGGGGGGTTCAGGGGATAATTCACCCCTCCACTTT. The encoded protein is CAWGGSGDNSPLHF.

Of note for this clone: The junction differs from germline at one of its ends, possibly a read error. This sequence joins TRBV4-1 and TRBJ2-3, with TRBD2 matching over 8 bases. Germline assignment: CDR1 MGHRA and CDR2 YSYEKL. The CDR3 runs 13 residues. The CDR3 DNA reads as TGCGCCAGCAGCCCCCTCGCGGGGGGTCCCGAAATATTT. It specifies CASSPLAGGPEIF.

J is TRBJ1-1 and V is TRBV5-1, with no clear D. V was trimmed by 0 bases and J by 0 bases, leaving 12 bases between them. Germline CDR1 reads SGHRS; CDR2 reads YFSETQ. The CDR3 has 16 residues. As DNA, the CDR3 is TGCGCCAGCAGCTTGGCGCAAGGTTCCATGAACACTGAAGCTTTCTTT. Translating gives CASSLAQGSMNTEAFF. Full variable domain (missing parts from reference TRBV5-1 and TRBJ1-1): KAGVTQTPRYLIKTRGQQVTLSCSPISGHRSVSWYQQTPGQGLQFLFEYFSETQRNKGNFPGRFSGRQFSNSRSEMNVSTLELGDSALYLCASSLAQGSMNTEAFFGQGTRLTVV.

The chain is built from TRBV5-1 and TRBJ1-5; D uncertain. The V end lost 4 bases, the J end lost 3 bases, and 11 bases lay between the germline ends. The CDR3 covers 14 residues. CDR1 SGHRS and CDR2 YFSETQ come from the germline V gene. The CDR3 sequence: CASSIGQDNQPQHF. As DNA, the CDR3 is TGCGCCAGCAGCATTGGGCAGGACAATCAGCCCCAGCATTTT. Combining the CDR3 with reference TRBV5-1 and TRBJ1-5 gives the whole variable domain KAGVTQTPRYLIKTRGQQVTLSCSPISGHRSVSWYQQTPGQGLQFLFEYFSETQRNKGNFPGRFSGRQFSNSRSEMNVSTLELGDSALYLCASSIGQDNQPQHFGDGTRLSIL.

The chain is built from TRBV7-7 and TRBJ2-3, with TRBD2 matching over 7 bases. V was clipped by 2 bases and J by 3 bases; unmatched bases: 14. The CDR3 extends over 18 amino acids. Germline lookup yields CDR1 SSHAT and CDR2 FNYEAQ (reference sequence). The CDR3 DNA reads TGTGCCAGCAGCTTAAATCCTCGGGGAGGGACTACAACAGATACGCAGTATTTT. Its protein product is CASSLNPRGGTTTDTQYF.

This rearrangement joins TRBV6-5 to TRBJ1-1; D is unresolved. Germline V lookup: CDR1 MNHEY, CDR2 SVGAGI. This CDR3 is 15 amino acids long. V lost 4 bases and J 5 bases, leaving 17 bases between the germline ends. DNA for the CDR3: TGTGCCAGCAGTTTCGGACGGACTCCGGGGACTGAAGCTTTCTTT. Translating it yields CASSFGRTPGTEAFF.

The sample holds one count of this clone. The chain has TRBV6-5 and TRBJ2-7, with 9 bases matching TRBD1. The CDR3 totals 15 residues. The germline gives CDR1 MNHEY, CDR2 SVGAGI. The V and J ends lost 8 bases and 7 bases, in that order; junction bases with no gene match: 15. CDR3 amino acids: CASRWDRAIPGEQYF. The CDR3 DNA reads TGTGCCAGCCGGTGGGACAGGGCCATCCCAGGGGAGCAGTACTTC.

This clone was seen only a few times. J is TRBJ1-1 and V is TRBV6-1; possibly TRBD1 for D (5 bases). The V gene's germline CDR1 is MNHNS and CDR2 SASEGT. The CDR3 length is 13 residues. V was trimmed by 6 bases and J by 10 bases, leaving 18 bases between them. CDR3: CASRKSSWDRAFF. DNA for the CDR3: TGTGCCAGCAGGAAAAGTAGTTGGGACCGAGCTTTCTTT.

This chain links TRBV27 with TRBJ1-6; D gene unclear. Trimming removed 5 bases at V and 7 bases at J, with 15 bases between. The CDR3 contains 15 residues. Germline CDR1 MNHEY, CDR2 SMNVEV (reference sequence). CDR3 DNA sequence: TGTGCCAGCAGTCCTTTTGAGGAGCACAATTCACCCCTCCACTTT. It encodes CASSPFEEHNSPLHF.